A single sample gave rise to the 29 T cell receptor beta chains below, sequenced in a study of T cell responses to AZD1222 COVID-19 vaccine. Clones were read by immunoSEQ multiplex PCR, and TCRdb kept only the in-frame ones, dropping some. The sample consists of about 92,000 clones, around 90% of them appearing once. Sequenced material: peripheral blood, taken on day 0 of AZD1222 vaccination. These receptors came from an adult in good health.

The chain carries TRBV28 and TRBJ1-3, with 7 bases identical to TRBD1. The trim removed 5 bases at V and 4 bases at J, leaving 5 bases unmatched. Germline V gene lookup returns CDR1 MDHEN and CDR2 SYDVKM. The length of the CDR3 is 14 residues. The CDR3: CASSTTGAGNTIYF. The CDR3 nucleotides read TGTGCCAGCAGTACTACAGGGGCCGGAAACACCATATATTTT.

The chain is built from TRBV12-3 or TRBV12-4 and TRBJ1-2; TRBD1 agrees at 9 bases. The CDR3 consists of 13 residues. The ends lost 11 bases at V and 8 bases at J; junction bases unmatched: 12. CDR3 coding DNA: TGTGCCGGGGGTTTACAGGGGGCAGGAGGCTACACCTTC. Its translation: CAGGLQGAGGYTF.

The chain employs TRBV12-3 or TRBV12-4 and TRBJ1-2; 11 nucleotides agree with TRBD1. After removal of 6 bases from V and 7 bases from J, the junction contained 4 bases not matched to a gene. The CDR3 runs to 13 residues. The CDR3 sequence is CASSPGQGGGYTF. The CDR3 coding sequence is TGTGCCAGCAGCCCGGGACAGGGGGGTGGCTACACCTTC.

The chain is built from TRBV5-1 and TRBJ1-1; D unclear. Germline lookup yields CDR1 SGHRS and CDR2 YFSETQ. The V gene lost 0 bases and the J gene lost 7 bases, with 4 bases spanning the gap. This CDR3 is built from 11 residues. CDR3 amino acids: CASSLADEAFF. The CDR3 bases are TGCGCCAGCAGCTTGGCCGATGAAGCTTTCTTT.

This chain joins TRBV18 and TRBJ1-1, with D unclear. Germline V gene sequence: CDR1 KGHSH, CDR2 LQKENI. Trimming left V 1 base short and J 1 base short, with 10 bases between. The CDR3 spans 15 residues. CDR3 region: CASSPLGPSNTEAFF. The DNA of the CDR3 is TGTGCCAGCTCACCACTCGGACCGTCGAACACTGAAGCTTTCTTT.

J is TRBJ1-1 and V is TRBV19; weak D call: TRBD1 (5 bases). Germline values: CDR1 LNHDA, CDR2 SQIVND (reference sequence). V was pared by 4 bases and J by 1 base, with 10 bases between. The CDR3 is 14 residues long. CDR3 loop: CASSKAGKNTEAFF. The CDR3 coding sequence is TGTGCCAGTAGTAAGGCAGGGAAGAACACTGAAGCTTTCTTT.

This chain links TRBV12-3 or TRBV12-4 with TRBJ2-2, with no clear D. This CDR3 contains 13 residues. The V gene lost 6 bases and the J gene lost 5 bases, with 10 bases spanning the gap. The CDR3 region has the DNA TGTGCCAGCAGCCCCGTGAGTACCGGGGAGCTGTTTTTT. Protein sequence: CASSPVSTGELFF.

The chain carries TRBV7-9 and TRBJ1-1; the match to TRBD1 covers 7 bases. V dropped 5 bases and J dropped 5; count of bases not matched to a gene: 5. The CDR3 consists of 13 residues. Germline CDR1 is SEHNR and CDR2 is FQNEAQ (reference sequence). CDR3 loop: CASSPQGETEAFF. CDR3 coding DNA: TGTGCCAGCAGCCCCCAGGGGGAAACTGAAGCTTTCTTT. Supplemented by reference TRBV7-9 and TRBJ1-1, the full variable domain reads DTGVSQNPRHKITKRGQNVTFRCDPISEHNRLYWYRQTLGQGPEFLTYFQNEAQLEKSRLLSDRFSAERPKGSFSTLEIQRTEQGDSAMYLCASSPQGETEAFFGQGTRLTVV.

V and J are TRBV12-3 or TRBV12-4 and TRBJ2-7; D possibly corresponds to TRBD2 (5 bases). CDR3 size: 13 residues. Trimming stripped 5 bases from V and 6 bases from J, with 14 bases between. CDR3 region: CASSPNREGEQYF. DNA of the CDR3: TGTGCCAGCAGTCCCAATCGCGAGGGCGAGCAGTACTTC.

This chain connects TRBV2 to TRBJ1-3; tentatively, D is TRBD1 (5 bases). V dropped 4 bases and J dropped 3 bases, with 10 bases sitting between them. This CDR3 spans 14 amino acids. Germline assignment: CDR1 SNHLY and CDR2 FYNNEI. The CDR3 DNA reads TGTGCCAGCAGTGGACAGTTAGGTGGAAACACCATATATTTT. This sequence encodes CASSGQLGGNTIYF.

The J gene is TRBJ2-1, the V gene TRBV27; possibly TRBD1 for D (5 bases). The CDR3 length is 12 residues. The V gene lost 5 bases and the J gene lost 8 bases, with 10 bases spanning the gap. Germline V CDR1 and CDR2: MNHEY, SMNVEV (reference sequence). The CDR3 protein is CASSLRGDEQFF. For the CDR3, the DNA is TGTGCCAGCAGTCTTAGGGGTGATGAGCAGTTCTTC.

CDR3 residues: CASSPGQYAPLHF. The CDR3 nucleotides are TGTGCCAGCAGCCCCGGACAGTACGCACCCCTCCACTTT. This chain connects TRBV12-3 or TRBV12-4 to TRBJ1-6; tentatively, D is TRBD1 (6 bases). V was shortened by 6 bases and J by 11 bases, with 14 bases between the two germline ends. The CDR3 has 13 amino acids.

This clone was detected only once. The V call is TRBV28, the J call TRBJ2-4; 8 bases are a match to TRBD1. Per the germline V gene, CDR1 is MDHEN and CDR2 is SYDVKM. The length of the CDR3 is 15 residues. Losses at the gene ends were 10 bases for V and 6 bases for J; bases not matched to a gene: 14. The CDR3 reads CATLGAGTGLNIQYF. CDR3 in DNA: TGTGCCACCCTGGGGGCCGGGACAGGATTAAACATTCAGTACTTC. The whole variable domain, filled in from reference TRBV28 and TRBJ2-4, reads DVKVTQSSRYLVKRTGEKVFLECVQDMDHENMFWYRQDPGLGLRLIYFSYDVKMKEKGDIPEGYSVSREKKERFSLILESASTNQTSMYLCATLGAGTGLNIQYFGAGTRLSVL.

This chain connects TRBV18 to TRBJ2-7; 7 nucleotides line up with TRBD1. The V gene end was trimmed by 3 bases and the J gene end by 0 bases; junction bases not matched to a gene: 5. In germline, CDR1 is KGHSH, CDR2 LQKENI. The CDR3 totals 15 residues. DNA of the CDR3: TGTGCCAGCTCACCCCCCGGGACAGCCTCCTACGAGCAGTACTTC. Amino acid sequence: CASSPPGTASYEQYF.

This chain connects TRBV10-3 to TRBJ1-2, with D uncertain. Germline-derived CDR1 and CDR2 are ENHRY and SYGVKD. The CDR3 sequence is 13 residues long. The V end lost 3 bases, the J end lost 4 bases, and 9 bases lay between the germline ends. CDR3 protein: CAISESQVYGYTF. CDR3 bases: TGTGCCATCAGTGAATCCCAAGTCTATGGCTACACCTTC.

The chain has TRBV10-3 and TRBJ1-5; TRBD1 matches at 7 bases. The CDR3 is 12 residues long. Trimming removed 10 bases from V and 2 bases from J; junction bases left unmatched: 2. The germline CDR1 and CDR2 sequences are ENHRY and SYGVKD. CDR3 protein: CATGGGNQPQHF. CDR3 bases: TGTGCCACAGGGGGAGGCAATCAGCCCCAGCATTTT.

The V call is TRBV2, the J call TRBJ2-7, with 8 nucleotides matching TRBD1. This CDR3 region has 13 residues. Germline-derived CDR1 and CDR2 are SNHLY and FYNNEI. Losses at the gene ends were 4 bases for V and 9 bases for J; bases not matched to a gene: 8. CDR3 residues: CASSVRGQARQYF. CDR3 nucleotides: TGTGCCAGCAGTGTCCGGGGACAGGCAAGGCAGTACTTC.

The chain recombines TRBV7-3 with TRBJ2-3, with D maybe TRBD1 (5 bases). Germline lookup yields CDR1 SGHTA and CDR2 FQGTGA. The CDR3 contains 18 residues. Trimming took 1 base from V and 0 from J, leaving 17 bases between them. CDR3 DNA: TGTGCCAGCAGCTTAAGTCCGGCCAGGGCATCTAGCACAGATACGCAGTATTTT. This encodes CASSLSPARASSTDTQYF.

The CDR3 loop reads CSVDRNTGELFF. The CDR3 DNA reads as TGCAGCGTTGATAGGAACACCGGGGAGCTGTTTTTT. The chain is built from TRBV29-1 and TRBJ2-2, with unresolved D. Trimming removed 3 bases at V and 1 base at J, with 3 bases between. Per the germline V gene, CDR1 is SQVTM and CDR2 is ANQGSEA. The CDR3 is made up of 12 amino acids.

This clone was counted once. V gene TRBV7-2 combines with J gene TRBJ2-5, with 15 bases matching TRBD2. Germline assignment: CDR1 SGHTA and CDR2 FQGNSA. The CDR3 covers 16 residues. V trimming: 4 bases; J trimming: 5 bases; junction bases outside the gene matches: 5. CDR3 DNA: TGTGCCAGCAGCTCCCGGACTAGCGGGGGGGCGGAGACCCAGTACTTC. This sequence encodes CASSSRTSGGAETQYF.

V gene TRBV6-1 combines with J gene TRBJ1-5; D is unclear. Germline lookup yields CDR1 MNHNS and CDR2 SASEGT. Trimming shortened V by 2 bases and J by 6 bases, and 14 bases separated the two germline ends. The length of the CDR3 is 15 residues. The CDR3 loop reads CASSEFPAASQPQHF. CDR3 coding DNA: TGTGCCAGCAGTGAATTTCCGGCGGCGAGTCAGCCCCAGCATTTT.

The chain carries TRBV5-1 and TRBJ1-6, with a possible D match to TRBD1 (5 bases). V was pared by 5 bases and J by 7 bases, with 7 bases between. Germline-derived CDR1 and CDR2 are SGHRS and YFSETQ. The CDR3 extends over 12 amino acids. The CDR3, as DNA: TGCGCCAGCAGTTGGGGCAATTCACCCCTCCACTTT. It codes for CASSWGNSPLHF.

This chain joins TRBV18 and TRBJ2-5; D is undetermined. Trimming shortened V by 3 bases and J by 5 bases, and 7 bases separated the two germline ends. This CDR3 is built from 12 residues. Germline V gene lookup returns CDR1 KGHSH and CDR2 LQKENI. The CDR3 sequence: CASSPLGETQYF. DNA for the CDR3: TGTGCCAGCTCACCCCTTGGGGAGACCCAGTACTTC.

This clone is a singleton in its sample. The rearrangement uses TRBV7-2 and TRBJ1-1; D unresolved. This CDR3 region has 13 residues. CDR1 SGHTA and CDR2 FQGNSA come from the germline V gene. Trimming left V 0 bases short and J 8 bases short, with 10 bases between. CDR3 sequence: CASSLAHSVEAFF. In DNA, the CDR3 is TGTGCCAGCAGCTTAGCGCACTCAGTGGAAGCTTTCTTT.

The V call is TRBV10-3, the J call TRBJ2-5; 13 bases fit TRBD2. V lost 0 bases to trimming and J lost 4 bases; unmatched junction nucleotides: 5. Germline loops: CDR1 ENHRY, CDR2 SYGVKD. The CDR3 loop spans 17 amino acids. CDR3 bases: TGTGCCATCAGTGAGTCAACTAGCGGGGGGGCCGCAGAGACCCAGTACTTC. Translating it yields CAISESTSGGAAETQYF.

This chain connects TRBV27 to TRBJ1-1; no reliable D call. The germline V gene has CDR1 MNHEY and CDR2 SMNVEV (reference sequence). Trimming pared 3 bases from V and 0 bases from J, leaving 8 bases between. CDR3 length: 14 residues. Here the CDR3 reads CASSFGFMNTEAFF. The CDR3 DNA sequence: TGTGCCAGCAGTTTTGGCTTCATGAACACTGAAGCTTTCTTT.

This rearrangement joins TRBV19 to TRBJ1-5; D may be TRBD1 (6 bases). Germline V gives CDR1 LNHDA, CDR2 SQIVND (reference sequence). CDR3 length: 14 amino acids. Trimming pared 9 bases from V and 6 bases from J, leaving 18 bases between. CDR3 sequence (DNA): TGTGCCAGCCAATCACAGGGTTACACTCAGCCCCAGCATTTT. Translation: CASQSQGYTQPQHF.

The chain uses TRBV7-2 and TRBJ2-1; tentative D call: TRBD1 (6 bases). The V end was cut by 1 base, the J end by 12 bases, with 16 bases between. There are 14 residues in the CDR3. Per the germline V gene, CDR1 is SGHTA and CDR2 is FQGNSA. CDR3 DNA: TGTGCCAGCAGCTTAGTGGGTCAGGGGTACGGGCAGTTCTTC. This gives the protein CASSLVGQGYGQFF.

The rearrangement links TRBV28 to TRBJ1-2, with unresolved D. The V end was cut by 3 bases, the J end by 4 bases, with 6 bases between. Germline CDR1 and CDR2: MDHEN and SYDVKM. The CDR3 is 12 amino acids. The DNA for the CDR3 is TGTGCCAGCAGTTTTCTACTCTATGGCTACACCTTC. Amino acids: CASSFLLYGYTF.